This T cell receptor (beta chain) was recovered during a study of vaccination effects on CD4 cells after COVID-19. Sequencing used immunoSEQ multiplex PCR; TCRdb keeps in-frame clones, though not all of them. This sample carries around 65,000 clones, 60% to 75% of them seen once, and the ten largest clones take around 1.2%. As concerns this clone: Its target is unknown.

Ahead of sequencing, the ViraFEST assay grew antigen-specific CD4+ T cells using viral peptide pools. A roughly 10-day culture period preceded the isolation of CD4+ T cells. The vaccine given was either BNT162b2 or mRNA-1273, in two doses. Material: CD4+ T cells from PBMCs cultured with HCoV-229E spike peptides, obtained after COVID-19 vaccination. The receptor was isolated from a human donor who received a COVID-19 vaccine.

CDR3 residues: CASSLLGSGEKLFF. The CDR3 DNA reads as TGCGCCAGCAGCTTGCTTGGCAGTGGGGAAAAACTGTTTTTT. This rearrangement joins TRBV5-1 to TRBJ1-4; D unresolved. CDR3 length: 14 amino acids. Deletions cut 1 base from V and 8 bases from J, with 12 bases between. In germline, CDR1 is SGHRS, CDR2 YFSETQ.